This T cell receptor beta chain is from a study of post-analysis software for immune sequencing data. Whole-study context: Relapsing-remitting, secondary progressive and progressive-relapsing courses of multiple sclerosis were included. The study's findings and limits: By F measure, strong co-clustering occurred among samples prepared in the same batch. In patients, TRBV5-6, TRBV5-1 and TRBV20-1 belonged to five or six TRBV segments found more frequently than in controls.

A note on this clonotype: The antigen is not known.

V was pared by 4 bases and J by 2 bases, with 8 bases between. Germline assignment: CDR1 MNHEY and CDR2 SMNVEV (reference sequence). The CDR3 has 14 residues. Unique molecular identifiers were present in the TCR beta cDNA libraries. From the PCR reads, TCRdb called clonotypes with MiXCR, one entry per CDR3 protein. The sample has about 560,000 distinct CDR3 sequences, roughly 46% seen once. The sequence came from a girl between 10 and 17 years old with multiple sclerosis. This sequence joins TRBV27 and TRBJ2-2, with a weak D call TRBD1 (5 bases). The sequenced material came from blood. CDR3 nucleotide sequence: TGTGCCAGCAGTTACAGGTTTAACACCGGGGAGCTGTTTTTT. As protein: CASSYRFNTGELFF.